These 25 T cell receptor beta chains were all obtained from the same sample, sequenced in a study of blood T cell repertoires in COVID-19 (dated by TCRdb to about 2020). Library construction relied on the immunoSEQ multiplex PCR assay. The table comes from immuneACCESS by way of TCRdb, which keeps in-frame sequences with V and J called. Part of the clones is missing from these tables; in studies checked, under half for an unresolved V gene and the rest for unknown reasons. The sample includes over 250,000 clones, with roughly 85% observed a single time. The ten largest clonotypes hold roughly 5.3% of the sample. The sample taken for sequencing was PBMCs or T cells enriched from blood (not recorded which). These receptors came from a man in his forties who had been exposed to COVID-19.

This rearrangement joins TRBV27 to TRBJ1-2; D possibly corresponds to TRBD1 (6 bases). The germline gives CDR1 MNHEY, CDR2 SMNVEV (reference sequence). The CDR3 is 15 residues long. Trimming shortened V by 5 bases and J by 6 bases, and 19 bases separated the two germline ends. CDR3 sequence: CASSPEGVILHGYTF. The CDR3, as DNA: TGTGCCAGCAGTCCCGAGGGGGTGATCCTTCATGGCTACACCTTC.

The CDR3 DNA follows: TGTGCCACCAGTGATCCCCCCCCGAGGGAGACCCAGTACTTC. Translation: CATSDPPPRETQYF. The rearrangement uses TRBV24-1 and TRBJ2-5, with D uncertain. The CDR3 loop spans 14 amino acids. Germline lookup yields CDR1 KGHDR and CDR2 SFDVKD. The V and J ends lost 3 bases and 5 bases respectively, with 12 bases between them.

The CDR3 loop is CASSPFARDRDYEQYF. The CDR3 region has the DNA TGTGCCAGCAGCCCCTTCGCCCGGGACAGGGACTACGAGCAGTACTTC. The chain recombines TRBV7-3 with TRBJ2-7; TRBD1 matches 9 bases. With 5 bases clipped from V and 3 bases from J, the junction kept 11 bases outside the gene matches. CDR3 length: 16 residues. CDR1 and CDR2 (germline): SGHTA, FQGTGA.

This clone was found a few times. V is TRBV18 and J is TRBJ1-1; D perhaps matches TRBD1 (6 bases). The germline V gene has CDR1 KGHSH and CDR2 LQKENI. V dropped 2 bases and J dropped 12 bases, with 34 bases sitting between them. The CDR3 is 19 amino acids. The CDR3 DNA reads TGTGCCAGCTCACCAACTCCGGTATCAACCATTGGACAGCTCCGCGGCCCTTTCTTT. Its translation is CASSPTPVSTIGQLRGPFF.

This chain uses TRBV5-1 with TRBJ2-3; possibly TRBD2 for D (6 bases). V was cut by 5 bases and J by 0 bases, with 13 bases left in between. The CDR3 has 15 amino acids. Germline V gene data show CDR1 as SGHRS and CDR2 as YFSETQ. This chain's CDR3 is CASSHRRGSTDTQYF. The CDR3 DNA reads as TGCGCCAGCAGTCACAGGCGGGGTAGCACAGATACGCAGTATTTT.

The sample holds one count of this clone. The CDR3 region has the DNA TGTGCCAGCAGCTTCAGAGCGGCAGATGAAAAACTGTTTTTT. It specifies CASSFRAADEKLFF. V and J are TRBV7-6 and TRBJ1-4; D not resolved. The V end was cut by 3 bases, the J end by 6 bases, with 11 bases between. From germline, CDR1 is SGHVS and CDR2 FNYEAQ. CDR3 length equals 14 residues.

The chain couples TRBV7-6 to TRBJ2-3; 7 nucleotides align to TRBD2. Trimming cost V 3 bases and J 3 bases; bases outside gene matches: 3. Germline CDR1 reads SGHVS; CDR2 reads FNYEAQ. The CDR3 sequence is 14 residues long. The CDR3 protein is CASSFGGSTDTQYF. The CDR3 DNA follows: TGTGCCAGCAGCTTTGGCGGGAGTACAGATACGCAGTATTTT.

This chain connects TRBV7-9 to TRBJ2-5, with D maybe TRBD2 (6 bases). The germline V and J ends were trimmed by 3 bases and 4 bases, with 12 bases remaining between them. Germline V gene sequence: CDR1 SEHNR, CDR2 FQNEAQ (reference sequence). The CDR3 covers 14 residues. CDR3 amino acids: CASSFYLGGETQYF. CDR3 DNA sequence: TGTGCCAGCAGCTTCTATTTGGGGGGAGAGACCCAGTACTTC.

This chain joins TRBV7-9 and TRBJ2-5, with 11 nucleotides matching TRBD1. V was pared by 8 bases and J by 4 bases, with 9 bases of the junction left unmatched. The CDR3 runs to 15 residues. Germline V gives CDR1 SEHNR, CDR2 FQNEAQ (reference sequence). The CDR3 is CASARDRGNVETQYF. The CDR3 DNA sequence: TGTGCCAGCGCAAGGGACAGGGGGAACGTAGAGACCCAGTACTTC. The full variable domain, in which reference TRBV7-9 and TRBJ2-5 provide the parts outside the CDR3, is DTGVSQNPRHKITKRGQNVTFRCDPISEHNRLYWYRQTLGQGPEFLTYFQNEAQLEKSRLLSDRFSAERPKGSFSTLEIQRTEQGDSAMYLCASARDRGNVETQYFGPGTRLLVL.

The chain joins TRBV10-3 to TRBJ2-1; TRBD2 is a possible D gene (6 bases). CDR3 size: 15 residues. Trimming left V 9 bases short and J 6 bases short, with 21 bases between. Germline CDR1 and CDR2: ENHRY and SYGVKD. DNA of the CDR3: TGTGCCATTGAGGAGGGACCCCCCCTGGTCAATGAGCAGTTCTTC. It codes for CAIEEGPPLVNEQFF.

The chain has TRBV5-5 and TRBJ2-7; TRBD2 matches at 11 bases. The CDR3 loop spans 15 amino acids. Germline V lookup: CDR1 SGHKS, CDR2 YYEKEE (reference sequence). The junction had 6 bases not matched to a gene; V was cut back by 5 bases and J by 2 bases. The CDR3 reads CASSRTSGRTYEQYF. The DNA of the CDR3 is TGTGCCAGCAGTCGGACTAGCGGGCGGACCTACGAGCAGTACTTC.

The chain has TRBV6-9 and TRBJ2-7, with 7 bases aligning to TRBD1. This CDR3 is built from 13 residues. V shed 7 bases and J 3 bases; nucleotides not matched to a gene: 6. The germline V gene has CDR1 MNHGY and CDR2 SVAAGI. In DNA form, the CDR3 reads TGTGCCAGCACCAATCGGGACAGCTACGAGCAGTACTTC. Protein sequence: CASTNRDSYEQYF.

The genes are TRBV29-1 and TRBJ2-3, with 8 bases matching TRBD2. Germline loops: CDR1 SQVTM, CDR2 ANQGSEA. There are 12 residues in the CDR3. V trimming: 8 bases; J trimming: 2 bases; junction bases outside the gene matches: 3. CDR3 nucleotide sequence: TGCAGCTTTAGCGGGATCACAGATACGCAGTATTTT. Translating gives CSFSGITDTQYF.

This clone came up a few times. The chain couples TRBV5-1 to TRBJ2-7, with 10 bases identical to TRBD1. This CDR3 is 15 amino acids long. The V segment lost 5 bases and the J segment 1 base; nucleotides outside the gene matches: 6. From germline, CDR1 is SGHRS and CDR2 YFSETQ. The CDR3 reads CASSRPGQGSYEQYF. In DNA, the CDR3 is TGCGCCAGCAGTCGACCGGGACAGGGGTCCTACGAGCAGTACTTC. Filled out from reference TRBV5-1 and TRBJ2-7, the complete variable domain reads KAGVTQTPRYLIKTRGQQVTLSCSPISGHRSVSWYQQTPGQGLQFLFEYFSETQRNKGNFPGRFSGRQFSNSRSEMNVSTLELGDSALYLCASSRPGQGSYEQYFGPGTRLTVT.

The chain uses TRBV28 and TRBJ1-5; D is undetermined. The CDR3 runs to 20 residues. Trimming pared 5 bases from V and 0 bases from J, leaving 26 bases between. Germline V gene sequence: CDR1 MDHEN, CDR2 SYDVKM. CDR3 sequence: CASSAYLRRSRLYSNQPQHF. The DNA for the CDR3 is TGTGCCAGCAGTGCCTATCTGAGAAGGTCCAGACTTTATAGCAATCAGCCCCAGCATTTT.

The chain couples TRBV10-3 to TRBJ2-1; perhaps TRBD2 as D (6 bases). The CDR3 length is 15 residues. V lost 0 bases and J lost 8, with 14 bases in between. The germline CDR1 and CDR2 sequences are ENHRY and SYGVKD. The CDR3 loop reads CAISESWDSRDEQFF. For the CDR3, the DNA is TGTGCCATCAGTGAGTCCTGGGACTCGAGAGATGAGCAGTTCTTC.

The rearrangement joins TRBV11-2 to TRBJ2-3, with 8 bases fitting TRBD1. The junction had 10 bases not matched to a gene; V was cut back by 1 base and J by 7 bases. The CDR3 sequence is 16 residues long. The germline V gene has CDR1 SGHAT and CDR2 FQNNGV. The CDR3 sequence: CASSLVPTGGAYTQYF. The CDR3 DNA reads TGTGCCAGCAGCTTAGTTCCTACAGGGGGTGCGTATACGCAGTATTTT. The full variable domain, with the rest looked up from reference TRBV11-2 and TRBJ2-3, is EAGVAQSPRYKIIEKRQSVAFWCNPISGHATLYWYQQILGQGPKLLIQFQNNGVVDDSQLPKDRFSAERLKGVDSTLKIQPAKLEDSAVYLCASSLVPTGGAYTQYFGPGTRLTVL.

This clone was counted only a few times. The chain has TRBV2 and TRBJ2-7; 10 bases are shared with TRBD1. Germline CDR1 SNHLY, CDR2 FYNNEI. Trimming cost V 2 bases and J 4 bases; bases outside gene matches: 8. This CDR3 contains 16 residues. In DNA form, the CDR3 reads TGTGCCAGCAGTGAAAGTCAGGACAGGGGGGGGTACGAGCAGTACTTC. It is translated as CASSESQDRGGYEQYF.

The genes are TRBV7-9 and TRBJ1-5, with 8 bases identical to TRBD1. The length of the CDR3 is 16 residues. Per germline, CDR1 SEHNR and CDR2 FQNEAQ (reference sequence). With 1 base clipped from V and 3 bases from J, the junction kept 5 bases outside the gene matches. CDR3 sequence: CASSLVTGVINQPQHF. CDR3 DNA: TGTGCCAGCAGCTTAGTGACAGGGGTTATCAATCAGCCCCAGCATTTT. The whole variable domain, remainder taken from reference TRBV7-9 and TRBJ1-5, is DTGVSQNPRHKITKRGQNVTFRCDPISEHNRLYWYRQTLGQGPEFLTYFQNEAQLEKSRLLSDRFSAERPKGSFSTLEIQRTEQGDSAMYLCASSLVTGVINQPQHFGDGTRLSIL.

This clone was detected a few times. The rearrangement uses TRBV7-3 and TRBJ2-7; weak D call: TRBD2 (6 bases). V was trimmed by 5 bases and J by 2 bases, leaving 16 bases between them. This CDR3 has 15 amino acids. CDR1 SGHTA and CDR2 FQGTGA come from the germline V gene. The CDR3 region is CASSPRPRETYEQYF. The CDR3 bases are TGTGCCAGCAGCCCACGCCCCCGGGAGACCTACGAGCAGTACTTC.

The chain is built from TRBV19 and TRBJ2-7, with 12 positions matching TRBD1. The trim removed 3 bases at V and 7 bases at J, leaving 10 bases unmatched. This CDR3 spans 16 amino acids. The germline CDR1 and CDR2 sequences are LNHDA and SQIVND (reference sequence). The CDR3 DNA sequence: TGTGCCAGTAGTATTCAGGCGGGACAGGGGGCATCTGAGCAGTACTTC. Translating gives CASSIQAGQGASEQYF.

This chain joins TRBV6-5 and TRBJ1-5; D perhaps matches TRBD1 (6 bases). CDR3 length equals 13 residues. The V gene's germline CDR1 is MNHEY and CDR2 SVGAGI. V lost 11 bases to trimming and J lost 2 bases, with 13 bases between them. DNA for the CDR3: TGTGCCGGAGCGGACAGCCGCAATCAGCCCCAGCATTTT. Protein product: CAGADSRNQPQHF.

The chain links TRBV9 to TRBJ2-5, with 7 bases lining up with TRBD1. With V trimmed by 3 bases and J by 2 bases, 7 bases remained unmatched. The germline gives CDR1 SGDLS, CDR2 YYNGEE. CDR3 size: 15 residues. The CDR3 spells CASSAGTELQETQYF. The CDR3 nucleotides read TGTGCCAGCAGCGCCGGGACAGAACTTCAAGAGACCCAGTACTTC. The entire variable domain, with the rest obtained from reference TRBV9 and TRBJ2-5, is as follows: DSGVTQTPKHLITATGQRVTLRCSPRSGDLSVYWYQQSLDQGLQFLIQYYNGEERAKGNILERFSAQQFPDLHSELNLSSLELGDSALYFCASSAGTELQETQYFGPGTRLLVL.

This clone was observed a single time. The chain has TRBV27 and TRBJ1-6, with D unresolved. Trimming removed 5 bases from V and 0 bases from J, with 17 bases in between. The CDR3 spans 18 residues. Germline V gene data show CDR1 as MNHEY and CDR2 as SMNVEV (reference sequence). In nucleotides, the CDR3 is TGTGCCAGCAGTCCATCACGCGTTGCAAGCTCCTATAATTCACCCCTCCACTTT. It specifies CASSPSRVASSYNSPLHF.

The rearrangement joins TRBV12-3 or TRBV12-4 to TRBJ2-5, with no clear D. Between the trimmed V and J ends, which lost 4 bases and 8 bases, there was a span of 8 bases. The CDR3 loop spans 11 amino acids. This CDR3 reads CASSSALTQYF. For the CDR3, the DNA is TGTGCCAGCAGTTCGGCACTAACCCAGTACTTC.